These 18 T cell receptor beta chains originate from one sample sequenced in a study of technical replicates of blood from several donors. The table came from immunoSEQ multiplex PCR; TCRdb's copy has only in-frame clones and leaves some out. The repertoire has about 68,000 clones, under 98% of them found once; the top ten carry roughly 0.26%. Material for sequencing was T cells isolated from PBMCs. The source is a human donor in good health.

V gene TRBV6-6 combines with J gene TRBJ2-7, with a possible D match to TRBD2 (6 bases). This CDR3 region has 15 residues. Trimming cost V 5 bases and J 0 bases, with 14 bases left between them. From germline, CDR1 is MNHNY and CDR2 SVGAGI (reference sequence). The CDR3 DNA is TGTGCCAGCAGTACGCGGGGTGCCAGCTCCTACGAGCAGTACTTC. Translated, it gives CASSTRGASSYEQYF.

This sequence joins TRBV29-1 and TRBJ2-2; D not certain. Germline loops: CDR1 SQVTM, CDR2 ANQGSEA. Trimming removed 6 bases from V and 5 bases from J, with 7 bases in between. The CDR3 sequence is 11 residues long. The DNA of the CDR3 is TGCAGCGTCACCCGGACCGGGGAGCTGTTTTTT. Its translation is CSVTRTGELFF.

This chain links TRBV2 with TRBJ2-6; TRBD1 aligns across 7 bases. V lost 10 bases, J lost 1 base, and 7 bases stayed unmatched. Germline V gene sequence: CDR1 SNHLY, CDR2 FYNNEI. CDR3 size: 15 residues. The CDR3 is CATTGEVSGANVLTF. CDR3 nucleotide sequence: TGTGCCACTACAGGGGAAGTTTCTGGGGCCAACGTCCTGACTTTC. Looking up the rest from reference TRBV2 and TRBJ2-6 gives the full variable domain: EPEVTQTPSHQVTQMGQEVILRCVPISNHLYFYWYRQILGQKVEFLVSFYNNEISEKSEIFDDQFSVERPDGSNFTLKIRSTKLEDSAMYFCATTGEVSGANVLTFGAGSRLTVL.

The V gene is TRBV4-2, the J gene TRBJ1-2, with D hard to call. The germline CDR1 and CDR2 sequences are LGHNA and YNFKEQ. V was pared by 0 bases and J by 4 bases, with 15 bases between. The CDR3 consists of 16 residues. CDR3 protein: CASSQDVTLLFYGYTF. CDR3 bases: TGTGCCAGCAGCCAAGATGTGACTCTACTTTTCTATGGCTACACCTTC.

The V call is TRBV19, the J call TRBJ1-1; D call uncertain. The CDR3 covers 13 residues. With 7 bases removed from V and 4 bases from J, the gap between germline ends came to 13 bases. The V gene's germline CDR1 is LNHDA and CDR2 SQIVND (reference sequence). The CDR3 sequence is CASIPRGSTEAFF. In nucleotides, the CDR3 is TGTGCCAGTATTCCTCGCGGAAGCACTGAAGCTTTCTTT.

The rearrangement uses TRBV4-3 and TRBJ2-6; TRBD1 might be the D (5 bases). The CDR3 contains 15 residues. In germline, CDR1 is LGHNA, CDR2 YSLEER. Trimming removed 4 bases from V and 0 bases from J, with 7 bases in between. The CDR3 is CASSLQGSGANVLTF. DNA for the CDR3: TGCGCCAGCAGCCTCCAGGGCTCTGGGGCCAACGTCCTGACTTTC.

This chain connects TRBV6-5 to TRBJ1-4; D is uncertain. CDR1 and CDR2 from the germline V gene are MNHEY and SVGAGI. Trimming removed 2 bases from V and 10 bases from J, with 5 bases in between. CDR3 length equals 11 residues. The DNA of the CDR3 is TGTGCCAGCAGTTACAACGGAAAACTGTTTTTT. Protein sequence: CASSYNGKLFF.

CDR3 region: CASSVSGTSGYDTYEQYF. DNA for the CDR3: TGTGCCAGCAGTGTCTCCGGGACTAGCGGGTATGATACCTACGAGCAGTACTTC. The chain has TRBV6-1 and TRBJ2-7, with TRBD2 matching 12 bases. Germline trimming cut 4 bases from V and 2 bases from J; bases unmatched to any gene: 12. This CDR3 region has 18 residues. CDR1 is MNHNS, CDR2 SASEGT, per germline.

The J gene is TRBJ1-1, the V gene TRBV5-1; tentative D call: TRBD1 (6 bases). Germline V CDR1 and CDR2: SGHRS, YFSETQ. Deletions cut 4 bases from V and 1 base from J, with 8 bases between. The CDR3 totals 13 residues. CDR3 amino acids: CASSRGGNTEAFF. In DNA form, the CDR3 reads TGCGCCAGCAGCAGAGGGGGGAACACTGAAGCTTTCTTT.

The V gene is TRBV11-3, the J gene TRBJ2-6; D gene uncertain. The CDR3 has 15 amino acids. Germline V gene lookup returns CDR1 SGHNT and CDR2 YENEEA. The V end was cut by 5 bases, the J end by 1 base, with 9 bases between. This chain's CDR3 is CASSTTESGANVLTF. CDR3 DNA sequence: TGTGCCAGCAGCACCACAGAATCTGGGGCCAACGTCCTGACTTTC.

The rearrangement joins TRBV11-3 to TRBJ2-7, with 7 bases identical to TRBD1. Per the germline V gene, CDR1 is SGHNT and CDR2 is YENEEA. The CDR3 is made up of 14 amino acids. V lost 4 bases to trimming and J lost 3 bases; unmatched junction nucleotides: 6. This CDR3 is CASSSDREIYEQYF. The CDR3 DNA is TGTGCCAGCAGCTCCGACAGGGAGATCTACGAGCAGTACTTC.

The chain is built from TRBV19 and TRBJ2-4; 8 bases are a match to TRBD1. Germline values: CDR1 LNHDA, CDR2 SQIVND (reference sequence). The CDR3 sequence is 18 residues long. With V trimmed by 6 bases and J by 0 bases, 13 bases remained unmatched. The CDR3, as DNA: TGTGCCAGTAGGGTAACGGGACAGGAGCTTCTAGCCAAAAACATTCAGTACTTC. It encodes CASRVTGQELLAKNIQYF. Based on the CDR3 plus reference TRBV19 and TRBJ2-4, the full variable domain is DGGITQSPKYLFRKEGQNVTLSCEQNLNHDAMYWYRQDPGQGLRLIYYSQIVNDFQKGDIAEGYSVSREKKESFPLTVTSAQKNPTAFYLCASRVTGQELLAKNIQYFGAGTRLSVL.

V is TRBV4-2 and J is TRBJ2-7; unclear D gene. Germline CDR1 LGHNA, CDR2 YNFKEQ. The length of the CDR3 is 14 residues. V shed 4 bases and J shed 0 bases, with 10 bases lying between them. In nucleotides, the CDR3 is TGTGCCAGCAGCCTTGGTCTGAGCTCCTACGAGCAGTACTTC. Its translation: CASSLGLSSYEQYF.

The CDR3 DNA follows: TGTGCCAGCAGTAACGGACTAGCGGGTTACAAGTACGAGCAGTACTTC. As protein: CASSNGLAGYKYEQYF. The V call is TRBV27, the J call TRBJ2-7; TRBD2 matches at 11 bases. The germline gives CDR1 MNHEY, CDR2 SMNVEV (reference sequence). Unmatched junction bases numbered 10, after V lost 5 bases and J lost 4 bases. The CDR3 loop spans 16 amino acids.

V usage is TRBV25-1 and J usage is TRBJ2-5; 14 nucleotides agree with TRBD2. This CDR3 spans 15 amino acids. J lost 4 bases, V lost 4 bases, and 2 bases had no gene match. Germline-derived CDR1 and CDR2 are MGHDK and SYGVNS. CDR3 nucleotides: TGTGCCAGCAGTGGGGGGACTAGCGGGGGAGAGACCCAGTACTTC. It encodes CASSGGTSGGETQYF.

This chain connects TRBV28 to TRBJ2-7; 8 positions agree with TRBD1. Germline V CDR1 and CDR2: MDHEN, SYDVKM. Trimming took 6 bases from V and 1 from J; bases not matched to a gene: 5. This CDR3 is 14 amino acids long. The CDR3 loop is CASRVTGGSYEQYF. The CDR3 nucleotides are TGTGCCAGCAGAGTAACAGGGGGTTCCTACGAGCAGTACTTC.

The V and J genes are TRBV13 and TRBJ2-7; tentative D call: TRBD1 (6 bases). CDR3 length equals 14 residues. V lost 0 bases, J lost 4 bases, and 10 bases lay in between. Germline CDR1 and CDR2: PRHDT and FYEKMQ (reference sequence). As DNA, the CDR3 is TGTGCCAGCAGCTTAGGACAGGGTATTTACGAGCAGTACTTC. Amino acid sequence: CASSLGQGIYEQYF.

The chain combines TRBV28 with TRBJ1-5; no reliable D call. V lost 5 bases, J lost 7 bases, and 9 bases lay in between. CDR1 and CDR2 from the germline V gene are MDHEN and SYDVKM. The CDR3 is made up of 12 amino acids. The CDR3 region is CASSPKRQPQHF. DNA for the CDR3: TGTGCCAGCAGTCCAAAGCGGCAGCCCCAGCATTTT.